The 22 T cell receptor beta chains reported below all come from one sample, sequenced in a study of control samples from healthy donors and cancer patients. TCRdb keeps only in-frame clones here, not all; method: immunoSEQ multiplex PCR. The sample shows 70,000 to 80,000 clones, around four fifths of them seen only once. Sequencing was done on a sample of blood. The source is a man aged 45-60 years in good health.

The chain combines TRBV5-6 with TRBJ2-7; D remains ambiguous. Germline V gene data show CDR1 as SGHDT and CDR2 as YYEEEE. This CDR3 comprises 11 residues. Trimming shortened V by 2 bases and J by 6 bases, and 6 bases separated the two germline ends. The CDR3 nucleotides read TGTGCCAGCAGCTTCGCGCGCGAGCAGTACTTC. Residues: CASSFAREQYF.

V and J are TRBV7-2 and TRBJ2-1; TRBD2 matches at 9 bases. V was clipped by 5 bases and J by 8 bases; unmatched bases: 19. CDR1 and CDR2 (germline): SGHTA, FQGNSA. The CDR3 is 18 residues long. CDR3 protein: CASSPLFRAGGPEDEQFF. The CDR3 DNA follows: TGTGCCAGCAGCCCGCTTTTCCGTGCGGGAGGGCCCGAGGATGAGCAGTTCTTC.

The V and J genes are TRBV27 and TRBJ2-7; 9 nucleotides agree with TRBD2. The length of the CDR3 is 16 residues. The J segment lost 4 bases and the V segment lost 0 bases, leaving 7 bases of the junction unmatched. Germline CDR1 and CDR2: MNHEY and SMNVEV (reference sequence). CDR3 sequence reads: CASSLSQREARYEQYF. In DNA, the CDR3 is TGTGCCAGCAGTTTATCCCAGCGGGAGGCAAGGTACGAGCAGTACTTC.

V is TRBV15 and J is TRBJ2-5; unclear D gene. Per germline, CDR1 LNHNV and CDR2 YYDKDF (reference sequence). The CDR3 extends over 15 amino acids. V lost 0 bases to trimming and J lost 1 base, with 9 bases between them. The CDR3, as DNA: TGTGCCACCAGCAGAGATATACTAACCCAAGAGACCCAGTACTTC. It yields the protein CATSRDILTQETQYF.

The V and J genes are TRBV23-1 and TRBJ2-1; 10 nucleotides line up with TRBD2. TRBV23-1 is marked as an open reading frame, function uncertain. The CDR3 runs 20 residues. The V gene end was trimmed by 0 bases and the J gene end by 1 base; junction bases not matched to a gene: 12. The DNA for the CDR3 is TGCGCCAGCAGTCAATCTGAGCGGGAGGGACGACTCGGGTCCTACAATGAGCAGTTCTTC. As protein: CASSQSEREGRLGSYNEQFF.

The rearrangement uses TRBV5-1 and TRBJ2-5; 14 bases are a match to TRBD2. The V gene's germline CDR1 is SGHRS and CDR2 YFSETQ. The ends lost 0 bases at V and 4 bases at J; junction bases unmatched: 5. The length of the CDR3 is 17 residues. In nucleotides, the CDR3 is TGCGCCAGCAGCTTGGCGGGACTAGCGGGAGTAGCAGAGACCCAGTACTTC. Amino acids: CASSLAGLAGVAETQYF.

This rearrangement joins TRBV19 to TRBJ1-5; D is uncertain. The CDR3 has 12 residues. The germline V gene encodes CDR1 LNHDA and CDR2 SQIVND (reference sequence). Trimming removed 7 bases at V and 4 bases at J, with 8 bases between. CDR3 nucleotide sequence: TGTGCCAGTAAGGAGGGAAATCAGCCCCAGCATTTT. Its protein is CASKEGNQPQHF. The complete variable domain, with remaining parts taken from reference TRBV19 and TRBJ1-5, reads DGGITQSPKYLFRKEGQNVTLSCEQNLNHDAMYWYRQDPGQGLRLIYYSQIVNDFQKGDIAEGYSVSREKKESFPLTVTSAQKNPTAFYLCASKEGNQPQHFGDGTRLSIL.

Regarding this clone: The same CDR3 also results from other DNA sequences found in this sample. The chain couples TRBV7-2 to TRBJ2-2, with 14 bases lining up with TRBD2. The ends lost 3 bases at V and 8 bases at J; junction bases unmatched: 5. CDR1 is SGHTA and CDR2 is FQGNSA in the germline V gene. The CDR3 spans 16 residues. CDR3: CASSLTSGRAGGELFF. In nucleotides, the CDR3 is TGTGCCAGCAGCTTGACTAGCGGGAGGGCCGGTGGGGAGCTGTTTTTT.

The genes are TRBV18 and TRBJ1-3, with 7 positions matching TRBD1. The V segment lost 1 base and the J segment 3 bases; nucleotides outside the gene matches: 18. The V gene's germline CDR1 is KGHSH and CDR2 LQKENI. The CDR3 has 20 amino acids. The CDR3, as DNA: TGTGCCAGCTCACCACTAATTGGGACAGCTGCCGTCTTTAATGGAAACACCATATATTTT. This encodes CASSPLIGTAAVFNGNTIYF.

The V gene is TRBV30, the J gene TRBJ2-5; 11 nucleotides line up with TRBD2. V lost 3 bases and J lost 2; bases outside the gene matches: 5. Germline CDR1 is GTSNPN and CDR2 is SVGIG (reference sequence). The CDR3 is 15 amino acids. CDR3 coding DNA: TGTGCCTGGAGGCCGGGGACTAGCGGACAAGAGACCCAGTACTTC. Its translation is CAWRPGTSGQETQYF.

This chain connects TRBV6-2 or TRBV6-3 to TRBJ2-7; 7 bases align to TRBD2. CDR3 length: 15 amino acids. Germline loops: CDR1 MNHEY, CDR2 SVGEGT. J gave up 8 bases and V 2 bases, and 12 bases lay outside the gene matches. Here the CDR3 reads CASSYARDYGMKQYF. The CDR3 nucleotides are TGTGCCAGCAGTTACGCCCGGGACTATGGTATGAAGCAGTACTTC.

V gene TRBV9 combines with J gene TRBJ1-1, with a tentative D call TRBD1 (5 bases). The CDR3 totals 15 residues. The V end lost 4 bases, the J end lost 0 bases, and 13 bases lay between the germline ends. Germline V gene lookup returns CDR1 SGDLS and CDR2 YYNGEE. The CDR3 is CASSPSGLVNTEAFF. The CDR3 DNA reads as TGTGCCAGCAGCCCTTCGGGGCTGGTGAACACTGAAGCTTTCTTT.

This chain connects TRBV7-3 to TRBJ2-1, with 9 bases fitting TRBD2. J gave up 2 bases and V 2 bases, and 1 base lay outside the gene matches. Germline assignment: CDR1 SGHTA and CDR2 FQGTGA. The CDR3 has 15 residues. The CDR3 loop is CASSLLAGTYNEQFF. The CDR3 region has the DNA TGTGCCAGCAGCTTACTAGCGGGGACCTACAATGAGCAGTTCTTC.

The rearrangement links TRBV5-6 to TRBJ2-7, with 8 positions matching TRBD2. This CDR3 is built from 14 residues. Germline CDR1 reads SGHDT; CDR2 reads YYEEEE. Trimming took 7 bases from V and 3 from J; bases not matched to a gene: 9. CDR3 sequence: CASGSGSGSYEQYF. The CDR3 DNA reads TGTGCCAGCGGTTCTGGAAGCGGGAGCTACGAGCAGTACTTC.

This clone was recorded only once. The chain recombines TRBV15 with TRBJ1-1; 8 positions agree with TRBD1. Germline V gives CDR1 LNHNV, CDR2 YYDKDF (reference sequence). V lost 6 bases to trimming and J lost 4 bases; unmatched junction nucleotides: 1. The CDR3 sequence is 12 residues long. The CDR3 bases are TGTGCCACCAGTGACAGGGGCACTGAAGCTTTCTTT. Its protein product is CATSDRGTEAFF. The full variable domain, rest sourced from reference TRBV15 and TRBJ1-1, is DAMVIQNPRYQVTQFGKPVTLSCSQTLNHNVMYWYQQKSSQAPKLLFHYYDKDFNNEADTPDNFQSRRPNTSFCFLDIRSPGLGDTAMYLCATSDRGTEAFFGQGTRLTVV.

The chain combines TRBV2 with TRBJ1-1; D is undetermined. The CDR3 spans 14 residues. Deletions cut 3 bases from V and 0 bases from J, with 8 bases between. Looked up from germline, CDR1 is SNHLY and CDR2 is FYNNEI. CDR3 loop: CASSENTMNTEAFF. The CDR3 DNA reads TGTGCCAGCAGTGAGAACACCATGAACACTGAAGCTTTCTTT.

This chain links TRBV24-1 with TRBJ1-5; TRBD1 matches at 9 bases. This CDR3 spans 14 amino acids. V gave up 4 bases and J gave up 10 bases; unmatched junction bases: 7. Germline V gene data show CDR1 as KGHDR and CDR2 as SFDVKD. This CDR3 is CATSEPGQGAPQHF. As DNA, the CDR3 is TGTGCCACCAGTGAGCCGGGACAGGGAGCTCCCCAGCATTTT.

The chain employs TRBV18 and TRBJ2-7; the D is unclear. V lost 3 bases and J lost 7, with 13 bases in between. The V gene's germline CDR1 is KGHSH and CDR2 LQKENI. The CDR3 consists of 13 residues. As DNA, the CDR3 is TGTGCCAGCTCACCCGGCGCCGAGAAAGAGCAGTACTTC. Its translation is CASSPGAEKEQYF.

The V gene is TRBV6-2 or TRBV6-3, the J gene TRBJ1-2; 8 nucleotides match TRBD1. This CDR3 has 15 residues. CDR1 and CDR2 from the germline V gene are MNHEY and SVGEGT. Unmatched junction bases numbered 7, after V lost 2 bases and J lost 5 bases. The CDR3 region is CASSYVQGAGYGYTF. DNA for the CDR3: TGTGCCAGCAGTTACGTGCAGGGGGCCGGGTATGGCTACACCTTC.

The chain couples TRBV7-8 to TRBJ2-5, with 10 bases identical to TRBD1. After removal of 5 bases from V and 6 bases from J, the junction contained 3 bases not matched to a gene. This CDR3 is built from 13 residues. From germline, CDR1 is SGHVS and CDR2 FQNEAQ. CDR3 coding DNA: TGTGCCAGCAGCCCAGACAGGGGGCAGACCCAGTACTTC. Its translation is CASSPDRGQTQYF.

The chain recombines TRBV18 with TRBJ1-1, with 9 bases that match TRBD1. The CDR3 has 13 amino acids. The V gene end was trimmed by 3 bases and the J gene end by 8 bases; junction bases not matched to a gene: 4. Germline V gene lookup returns CDR1 KGHSH and CDR2 LQKENI. CDR3 nucleotide sequence: TGTGCCAGCTCACCGGGACAGGGACGGGAAGCTTTCTTT. Translated: CASSPGQGREAFF.

This chain links TRBV5-1 with TRBJ2-5; the D gene is possibly TRBD2 (6 bases). CDR3 length equals 17 residues. Germline V gene sequence: CDR1 SGHRS, CDR2 YFSETQ. The germline V and J ends were trimmed by 0 bases and 1 base, with 16 bases remaining between them. In nucleotides, the CDR3 is TGCGCCAGCAGCTTGGGGGGGACTGCGCTGCTCCAAGAGACCCAGTACTTC. This gives the protein CASSLGGTALLQETQYF.